This is a list of T cell receptor beta chains from one sample in a study of T-cell reconstitution after alpha-beta-depleted transplantation in children. TCRdb used MiXCR to reprocess the PCR reads, holding one entry per CDR3 protein. Of roughly 28,000 distinct CDR3 sequences listed, roughly a sixth are singletons. Sample: PBMCs, mostly from graft donor cells, taken 60 days after TCRalphabeta/CD19-depleted stem cell transplant. The receptor set was obtained from a male patient aged 2 to 9 who had a stem cell transplant for acute lymphoblastic leukemia, so the T cells may come from the graft donor. Each CDR3 is given with its conserved first and last residue. A D gene is named only where the DNA matches it firmly. The size of a clone is reported for some rows only, either as once, few or many, or as a class for expanded clones.

.	.	TRBV27	TRBJ1-6	TGTGCCAGCAGTTTTTGGGTACTTAATTCACCCCTCCACTTT	CASSFWVLNSPLHF
TRBD2	many	TRBV20-1	TRBJ2-3	TGCAGTGCTAGAGGCGGGGGGATCGATACGCAGTATTTT	CSARGGGIDTQYF
TRBD2	many	TRBV7-2	TRBJ2-1	TGTGCCAGCAGCTTAGGCGGGGGGGCCGTAAATGAGCAGTTCTTC	CASSLGGGAVNEQFF
.	many	TRBV2	TRBJ1-1	TGTGCCAGCAGTTTTTCAGGACAGCAATTTGAAGCTTTCTTT	CASSFSGQQFEAFF
.	few	TRBV7-9	TRBJ1-5	TGTGCCAGCAGCGCAATCGGGGGAAATCAGCCCCAGCATTTT	CASSAIGGNQPQHF
TRBD2	.	TRBV2	TRBJ2-2	TGTGCCAGCATGGGACTAGCAAACACCGGGGAGCTGTTTTTT	CASMGLANTGELFF
.	.	TRBV10-3	TRBJ2-1	TGTGCCATCAGTGACCCGACCGGGACCAATGAGCAGTTCTTC	CAISDPTGTNEQFF
.	.	TRBV10-1	TRBJ2-2	TGCGCCAGCAGTGAGTGGGACACCGGGGAGCTGTTTTTT	CASSEWDTGELFF
.	few	TRBV10-2	TRBJ2-6	TGCGCCAGCACCGGACAGTCCGGGGCCAACGTCCTGACTTTC	CASTGQSGANVLTF
.	few	TRBV5-1	TRBJ1-4	TGCGCCAGCAGCTTGGCAGGGGTCTGGGACGAAAAACTGTTTTTT	CASSLAGVWDEKLFF
.	few	TRBV7-2	TRBJ1-4	TGTGCCAGCAGCTTAGCACAGCCTGCAACTAATGAAAAACTGTTTTTT	CASSLAQPATNEKLFF
.	.	TRBV12-3/TRBV12-4	TRBJ1-2	TGTGCCAGCAGTTTAGTCGGCAGCTATGGCTACACCTTC	CASSLVGSYGYTF
TRBD1	many	TRBV20-1	TRBJ2-5	TGCAGTGCTAGAGATCCCCTAACAGGGGGCATGGAGACCCAGTACTTC	CSARDPLTGGMETQYF
.	few	TRBV20-1	TRBJ2-7	TGCAGTGCTAGAGGTCTAGTCTACGAGCAGTACTTC	CSARGLVYEQYF
.	.	TRBV6-1	TRBJ1-5	TGTGCCACCGGGGGGGCAGGGGGCAATCAGCCCCAGCATTTT	CATGGAGGNQPQHF
.	few	TRBV3-1	TRBJ2-1	TGTGCCAGCAGCTCACCCCCGGGGAGGCCGTTCTTC	CASSSPPGRPFF
.	.	TRBV5-1	TRBJ1-1	TGCGCCAGCAGTTCCGAACAGTTCTTCGACACTGAAGCTTTCTTT	CASSSEQFFDTEAFF
.	.	TRBV7-8	TRBJ1-1	TGTGCCAGCAGCCCTAACGTGGCAAACACTGAAGCTTTCTTT	CASSPNVANTEAFF
TRBD1	many	TRBV20-1	TRBJ2-3	TGCAGTGCTAAGGGGTTGGGACAGGGGGCTGGGGTTGCAGATACGCAGTATTTT	CSAKGLGQGAGVADTQYF
.	.	TRBV6-4	TRBJ2-3	TGTGCCAGCAGTGACGAGTTATGGGATACGCAGTATTTT	CASSDELWDTQYF
.	many	TRBV7-9	TRBJ1-5	TGTGCCAGCAGCTTAGGAGAGGGTCAGCCCCAGCATTTT	CASSLGEGQPQHF
.	many	TRBV9	TRBJ1-2	TGTGCCAGCAGCCAAGGCCTCCCGTGGGGGACGGGCTACACCTTC	CASSQGLPWGTGYTF
TRBD1	few	TRBV5-6	TRBJ2-7	TGTGCCAGCAGTCCCCCCCCACAGGGGGCCGCGGACGAGCAGTACTTC	CASSPPPQGAADEQYF
.	few	TRBV4-1	TRBJ2-3	TGCGCCAGCAGCCAAGATTACATTGGACAGTGGGGTTCTAGCACAGATACGCAGTATTTT	CASSQDYIGQWGSSTDTQYF
.	.	TRBV30	TRBJ2-5	TGTGCCTGGCTCCAGGGACAAGAGACCCAGTACTTC	CAWLQGQETQYF
.	few	TRBV7-6	TRBJ2-3	TGTGCCAGCAGCTTAGAGGCATCAGGTACTAGAGGCACAGATACGCAGTATTTT	CASSLEASGTRGTDTQYF
.	.	TRBV20-1	TRBJ2-2	TGCAGTGCTAGAGCGATTAACGTCAACACCGGGGAGCTGTTTTTT	CSARAINVNTGELFF
.	few	TRBV5-6	TRBJ2-2	TGTGCCAGCAGCTTGGGGGCCTACACCGGGGAGCTGTTTTTT	CASSLGAYTGELFF
.	.	TRBV27	TRBJ2-7	TGTGCCAGCAGTGTCGGGATTAGCTACGAGCAGTACTTC	CASSVGISYEQYF
.	.	TRBV12-3/TRBV12-4	TRBJ1-2	TGTGCCAGCAGCTCCACTACGAGGGGCTACACCTTC	CASSSTTRGYTF
TRBD1	.	TRBV4-1	TRBJ2-3	TGCGCCAGCAGCCAAGATCTGGGGGCGAGGACAGGGGAAGATACGCAGTATTTT	CASSQDLGARTGEDTQYF
.	many	TRBV6-1	TRBJ2-1	TGTGCCAGCAGTGAAGGGTGGGAGAGGGCAAATGAGCAGTTCTTC	CASSEGWERANEQFF
.	.	TRBV9	TRBJ1-5	TGTGCCAGCAGCGTTGGGGTTTTACGCAATCAGCCCCAGCATTTT	CASSVGVLRNQPQHF
TRBD2	many	TRBV7-8	TRBJ2-3	TGTGCCAGCAGCTTACGTGTACTAGCGGTGGGGGATACGCAGTATTTT	CASSLRVLAVGDTQYF
TRBD2	once	TRBV28	TRBJ2-5	TGTGCCAGCTCCCTCCCCGCGAGGCTAGCGGGGGAGGGGACCCAGTACTTC	CASSLPARLAGEGTQYF
TRBD2	.	TRBV20-1	TRBJ2-1	TGCAGTGCTAGTGGATTAGCGGGGGGCATAAATGAGCAGTTCTTC	CSASGLAGGINEQFF
TRBD2	.	TRBV20-1	TRBJ2-1	TGCAGTGCTAAGGGTCCTTGGCGGGAGGGCGGGGATGAGCAGTTCTTC	CSAKGPWREGGDEQFF
.	many	TRBV20-1	TRBJ2-3	TGCAGTGCTGGTACAGTGAGTCATACGCAGTATTTT	CSAGTVSHTQYF
TRBD1	.	TRBV5-1	TRBJ2-7	TGCGCCAGCAGCCCCCCTGGACAGGGTTTGGGTGAGCAGTACTTC	CASSPPGQGLGEQYF
.	once	TRBV11-2	TRBJ2-4	TGTGCCAGCAGCTTCTCGGGGATGGGAAGACCCAAAAACATTCAGTACTTC	CASSFSGMGRPKNIQYF